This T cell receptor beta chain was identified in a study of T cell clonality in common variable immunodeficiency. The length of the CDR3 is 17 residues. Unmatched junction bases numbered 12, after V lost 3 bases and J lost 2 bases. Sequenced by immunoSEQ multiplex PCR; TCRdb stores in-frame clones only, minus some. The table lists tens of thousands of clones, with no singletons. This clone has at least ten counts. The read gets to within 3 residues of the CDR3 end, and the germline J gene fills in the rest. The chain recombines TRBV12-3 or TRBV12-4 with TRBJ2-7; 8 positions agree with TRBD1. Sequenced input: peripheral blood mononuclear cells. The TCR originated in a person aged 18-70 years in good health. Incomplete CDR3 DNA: TGTGCCAGCAGTTTCTACGAGACGGACAGGGTTGCCTACGAG. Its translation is CASSFYETDRVAYE. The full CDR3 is CASSFYETDRVAYEQYF.